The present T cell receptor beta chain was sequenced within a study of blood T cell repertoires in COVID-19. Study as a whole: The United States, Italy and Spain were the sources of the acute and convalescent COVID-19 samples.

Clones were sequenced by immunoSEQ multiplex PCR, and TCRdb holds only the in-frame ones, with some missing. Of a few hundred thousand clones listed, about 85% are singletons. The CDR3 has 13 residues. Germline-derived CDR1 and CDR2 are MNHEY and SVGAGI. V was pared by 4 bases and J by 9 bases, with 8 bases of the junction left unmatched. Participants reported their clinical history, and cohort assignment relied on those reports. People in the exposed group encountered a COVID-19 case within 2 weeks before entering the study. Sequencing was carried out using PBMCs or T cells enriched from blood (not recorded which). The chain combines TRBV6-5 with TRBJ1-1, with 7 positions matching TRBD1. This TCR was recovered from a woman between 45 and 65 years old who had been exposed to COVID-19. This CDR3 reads CASSSPGQVKAFF. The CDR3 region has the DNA TGTGCCAGCAGTTCCCCAGGACAGGTTAAAGCTTTCTTT.